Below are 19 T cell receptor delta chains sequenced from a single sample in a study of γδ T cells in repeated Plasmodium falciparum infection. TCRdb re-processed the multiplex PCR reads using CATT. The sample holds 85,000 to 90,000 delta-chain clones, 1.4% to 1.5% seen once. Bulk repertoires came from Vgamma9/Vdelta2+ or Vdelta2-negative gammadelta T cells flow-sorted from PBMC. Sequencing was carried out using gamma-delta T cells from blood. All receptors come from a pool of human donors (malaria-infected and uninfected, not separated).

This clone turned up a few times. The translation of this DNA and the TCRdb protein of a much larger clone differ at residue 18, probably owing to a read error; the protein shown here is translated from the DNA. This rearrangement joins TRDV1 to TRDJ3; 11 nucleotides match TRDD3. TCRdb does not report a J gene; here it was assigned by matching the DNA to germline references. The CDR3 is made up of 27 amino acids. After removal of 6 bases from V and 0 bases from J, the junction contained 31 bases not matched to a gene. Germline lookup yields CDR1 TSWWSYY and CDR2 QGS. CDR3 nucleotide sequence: TGTGCTCTTGGAAGGGCTCCTTTTAATTTCTGGGGGATACACGACAGTCACCCCTCCTGGGACACCCGACAGATGTTTTTC. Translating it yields CALGRAPFNFWGIHDSHPSWDTRQMFF.

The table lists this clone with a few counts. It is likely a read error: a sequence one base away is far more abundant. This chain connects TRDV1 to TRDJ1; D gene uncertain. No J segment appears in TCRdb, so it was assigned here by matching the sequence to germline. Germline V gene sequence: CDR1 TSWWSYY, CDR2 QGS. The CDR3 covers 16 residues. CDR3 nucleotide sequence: TGTGCTCTTGGGGTCTCCGTCCTGGACTCCACCGACAAACTCATCTTT. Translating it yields CALGVSVLDSTDKLIF.

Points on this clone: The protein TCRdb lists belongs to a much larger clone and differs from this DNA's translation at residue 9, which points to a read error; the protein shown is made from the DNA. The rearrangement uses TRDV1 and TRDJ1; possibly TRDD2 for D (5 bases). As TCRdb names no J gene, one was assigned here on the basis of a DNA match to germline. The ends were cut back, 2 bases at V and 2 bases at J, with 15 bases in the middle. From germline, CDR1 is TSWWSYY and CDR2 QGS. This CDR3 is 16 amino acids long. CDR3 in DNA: TGTGCTCTTGGGGAATCACCTTCTACGTCTACCGATAAACTCATCTTT. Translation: CALGESPSTSTDKLIF.

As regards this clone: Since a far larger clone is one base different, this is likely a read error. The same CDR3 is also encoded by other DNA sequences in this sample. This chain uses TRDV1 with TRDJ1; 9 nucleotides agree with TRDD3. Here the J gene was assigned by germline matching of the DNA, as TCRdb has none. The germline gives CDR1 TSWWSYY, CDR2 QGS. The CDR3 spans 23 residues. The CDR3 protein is CALGELSSYKRGILGGSTDKLIF. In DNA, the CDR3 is TGTGCTCTTGGGGAACTAAGTTCCTACAAGAGGGGGATACTGGGCGGTTCCACCGACAAACTCATCTTT.

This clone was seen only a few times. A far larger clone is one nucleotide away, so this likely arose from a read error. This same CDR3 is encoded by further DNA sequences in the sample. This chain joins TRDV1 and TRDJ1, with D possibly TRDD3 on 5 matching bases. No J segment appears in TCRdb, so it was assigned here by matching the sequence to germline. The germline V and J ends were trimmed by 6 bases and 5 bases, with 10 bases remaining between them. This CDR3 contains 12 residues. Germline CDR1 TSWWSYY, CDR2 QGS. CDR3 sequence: CALGWGPDKLIF. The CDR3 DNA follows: TGTGCTCTTGGATGGGGTCCTGATAAACTCATCTTT.

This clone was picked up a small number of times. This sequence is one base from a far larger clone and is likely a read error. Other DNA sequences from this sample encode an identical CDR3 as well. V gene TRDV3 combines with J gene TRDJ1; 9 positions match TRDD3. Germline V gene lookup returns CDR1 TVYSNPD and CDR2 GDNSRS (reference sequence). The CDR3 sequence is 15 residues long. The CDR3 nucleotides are TGTGCCTTCTTGGGGGATAATGATTACACCGATAAACTCATCTTC. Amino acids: CAFLGDNDYTDKLIF.

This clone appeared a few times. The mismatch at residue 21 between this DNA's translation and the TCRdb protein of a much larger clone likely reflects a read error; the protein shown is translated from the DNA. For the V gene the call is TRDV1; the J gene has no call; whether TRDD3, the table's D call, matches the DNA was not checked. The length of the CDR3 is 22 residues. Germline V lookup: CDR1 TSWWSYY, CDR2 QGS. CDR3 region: CALGELVHYWGISYAYTDKLTF. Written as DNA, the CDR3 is TGTGCTCTTGGGGAACTAGTTCATTACTGGGGGATTTCATACGCGTACACCGATAAACTCACCTTT.

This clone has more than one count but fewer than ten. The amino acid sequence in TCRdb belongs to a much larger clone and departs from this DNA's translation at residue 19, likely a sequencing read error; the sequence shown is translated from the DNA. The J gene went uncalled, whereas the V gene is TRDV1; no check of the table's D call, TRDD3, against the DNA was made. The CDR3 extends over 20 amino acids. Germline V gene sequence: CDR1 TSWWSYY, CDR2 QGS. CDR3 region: CALGELWGYASGGNTDKLTF. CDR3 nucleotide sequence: TGTGCTCTTGGGGAACTCTGGGGATACGCGAGTGGAGGAAACACCGATAAACTCACCTTT.

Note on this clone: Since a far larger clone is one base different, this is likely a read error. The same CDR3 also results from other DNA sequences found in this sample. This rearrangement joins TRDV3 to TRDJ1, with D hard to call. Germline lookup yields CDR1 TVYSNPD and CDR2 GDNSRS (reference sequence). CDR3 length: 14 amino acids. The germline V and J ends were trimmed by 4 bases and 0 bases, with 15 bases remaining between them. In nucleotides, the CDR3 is TGTGCCTCTGTTAAGGTGAGCAACACCGATAAACTCATCTTT. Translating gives CASVKVSNTDKLIF.

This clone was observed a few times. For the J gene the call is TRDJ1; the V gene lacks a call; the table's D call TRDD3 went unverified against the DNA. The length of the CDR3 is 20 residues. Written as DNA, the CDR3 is TGTGCTCTTGGGGAATATAACGGTCCCGCCGTACTGGGGTACACCGATAAACTCATCTTT. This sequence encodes CALGEYNGPAVLGYTDKLIF.

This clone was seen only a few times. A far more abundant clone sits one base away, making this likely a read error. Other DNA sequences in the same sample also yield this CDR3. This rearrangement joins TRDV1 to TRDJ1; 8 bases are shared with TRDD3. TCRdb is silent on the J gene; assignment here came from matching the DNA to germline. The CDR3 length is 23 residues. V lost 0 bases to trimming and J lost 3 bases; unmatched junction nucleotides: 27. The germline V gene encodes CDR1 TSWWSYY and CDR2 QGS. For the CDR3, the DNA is TGTGCTCTTGGGGAACTACCCTGTCTTCCCAAGACTCTCTGGGGGACCCCTCCCGATAAACTCATCTTT. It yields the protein CALGELPCLPKTLWGTPPDKLIF.

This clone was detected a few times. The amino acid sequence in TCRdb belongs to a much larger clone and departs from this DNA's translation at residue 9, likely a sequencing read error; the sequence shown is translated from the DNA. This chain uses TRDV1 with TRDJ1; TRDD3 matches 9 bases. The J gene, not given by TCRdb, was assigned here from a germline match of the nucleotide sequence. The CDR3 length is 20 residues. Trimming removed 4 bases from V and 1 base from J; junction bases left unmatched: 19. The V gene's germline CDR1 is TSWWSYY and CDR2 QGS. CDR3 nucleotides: TGTGCTCTTGGGGCTTTCCGGCGGGGCTGGGGGATTCCAAGCACCGATAAACTCATCTTT. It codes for CALGAFRRGWGIPSTDKLIF.

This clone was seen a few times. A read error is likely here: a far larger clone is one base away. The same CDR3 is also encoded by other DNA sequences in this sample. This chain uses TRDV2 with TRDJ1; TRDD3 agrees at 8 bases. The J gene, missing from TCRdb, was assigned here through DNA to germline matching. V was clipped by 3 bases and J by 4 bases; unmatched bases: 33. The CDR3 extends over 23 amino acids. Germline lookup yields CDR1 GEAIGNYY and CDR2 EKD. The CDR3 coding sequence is TGTGCCTGTGACCGAGTACTGGATCATTCCGCGACTGGGGGTTCTCTCCTGTTCGATAAACTCATCTTT. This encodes CACDRVLDHSATGGSLLFDKLIF.

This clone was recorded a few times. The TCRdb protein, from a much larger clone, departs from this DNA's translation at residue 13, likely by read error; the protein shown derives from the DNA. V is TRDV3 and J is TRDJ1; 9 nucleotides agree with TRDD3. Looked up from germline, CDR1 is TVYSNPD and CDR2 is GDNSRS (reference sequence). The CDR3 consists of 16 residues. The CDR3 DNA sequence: TGTGCCTTTTCAACTACGGTTGCTGGGGGATCAGATAGACTCATCTTT. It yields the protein CAFSTTVAGGSDRLIF.

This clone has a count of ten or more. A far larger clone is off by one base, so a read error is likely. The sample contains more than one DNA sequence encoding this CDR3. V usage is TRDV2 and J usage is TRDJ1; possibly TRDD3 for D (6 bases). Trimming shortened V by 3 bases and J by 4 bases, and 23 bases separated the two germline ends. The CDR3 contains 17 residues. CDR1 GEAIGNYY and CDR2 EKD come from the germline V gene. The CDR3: CACDSVLGIPSGDKLIF. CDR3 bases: TGTGCCTGTGACTCGGTGCTGGGGATCCCTTCGGGCGATAAACTCATCTTT.

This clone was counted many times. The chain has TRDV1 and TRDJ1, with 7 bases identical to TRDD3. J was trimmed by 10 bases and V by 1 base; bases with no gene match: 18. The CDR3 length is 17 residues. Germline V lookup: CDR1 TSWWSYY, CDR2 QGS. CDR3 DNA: TGTGCTCTTGGGGAACCGTGGGGGTTCCCTGGGGGGCGTAGACTCATCTTT. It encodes CALGEPWGFPGGRRLIF.

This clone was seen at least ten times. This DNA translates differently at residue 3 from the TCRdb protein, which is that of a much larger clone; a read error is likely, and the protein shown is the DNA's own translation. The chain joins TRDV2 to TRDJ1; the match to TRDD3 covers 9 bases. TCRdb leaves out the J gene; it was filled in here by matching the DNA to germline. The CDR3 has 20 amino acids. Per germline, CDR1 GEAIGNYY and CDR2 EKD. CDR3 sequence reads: CAYDRLLGDSLDRHTDKLIF. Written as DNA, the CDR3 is TGTGCCTATGACAGACTGCTGGGGGATTCGCTAGACCGACACACCGATAAACTCATCTTT.

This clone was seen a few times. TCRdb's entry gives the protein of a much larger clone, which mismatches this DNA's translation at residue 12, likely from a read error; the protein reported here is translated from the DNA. This CDR3 reads CACDEVLGDTPCSWDTRQMFF. The CDR3 DNA sequence: TGTGCCTGTGACGAGGTACTGGGGGATACGCCCTGTTCCTGGGACACCCGACAGATGTTTTTC. The chain joins TRDV2 to TRDJ3, with TRDD3 identical over 13 bases. The CDR3 sequence is 21 residues long. The V and J ends lost 3 bases and 1 base, in that order; junction bases with no gene match: 11. CDR1 and CDR2 from the germline V gene are GEAIGNYY and EKD.

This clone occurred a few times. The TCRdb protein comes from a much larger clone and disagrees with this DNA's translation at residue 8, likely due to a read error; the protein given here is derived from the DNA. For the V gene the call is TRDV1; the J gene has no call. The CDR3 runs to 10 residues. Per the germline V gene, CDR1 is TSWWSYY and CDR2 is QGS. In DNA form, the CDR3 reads TGTGCTCTTGGGAAGGCCAAATTCATCTTT. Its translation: CALGKAKFIF.